The 13 T cell receptor beta chains given below trace back to one sample, sequenced in a study of shared clonotypes between healthy human individuals. Only in-frame clones appear in the TCRdb table, and some are missing; sequencing was by immunoSEQ multiplex PCR. Of a few million clones listed, approximately 94% are singletons. Sequencing was carried out using naive CD4+ T cells sorted from blood. Subset reported: CD45RA+ positively selected. These receptors were obtained from a man between 18 and 35 years old in good health.

V is TRBV6-6 and J is TRBJ1-6, with 10 bases lining up with TRBD1. The germline V gene encodes CDR1 MNHNY and CDR2 SVGAGI (reference sequence). Trimming cost V 6 bases and J 8 bases; bases outside gene matches: 1. The length of the CDR3 is 13 residues. The CDR3 region is CASSGQGDSPLHF. The CDR3 region has the DNA TGTGCCAGCAGCGGACAGGGGGATTCACCCCTCCACTTT.

J is TRBJ2-3 and V is TRBV6-5; 9 bases match TRBD2. The CDR3 extends over 16 amino acids. V shed 4 bases, J shed 4 bases, and the junction held 9 bases outside the gene matches. Germline V CDR1 and CDR2: MNHEY, SVGAGI. The CDR3 loop reads CASSSTLAGVSDTQYF. The CDR3 DNA follows: TGTGCCAGCAGTTCTACATTAGCGGGAGTGTCAGATACGCAGTATTTT.

This rearrangement joins TRBV5-1 to TRBJ1-3; D gene uncertain. The length of the CDR3 is 17 residues. Looked up from germline, CDR1 is SGHRS and CDR2 is YFSETQ. V lost 1 base to trimming and J lost 0 bases, with 14 bases between them. In DNA form, the CDR3 reads TGCGCCAGCAGCTTGTCGTTTGGACTGCGCTCTGGAAACACCATATATTTT. This translates into CASSLSFGLRSGNTIYF.

J is TRBJ2-5 and V is TRBV7-2; tentative D call: TRBD2 (6 bases). Germline V gives CDR1 SGHTA, CDR2 FQGNSA. Trimming removed 4 bases at V and 2 bases at J, with 11 bases between. The CDR3 extends over 14 amino acids. CDR3 sequence (DNA): TGTGCCAGCAGCTATTACGGGACTCAAGAGACCCAGTACTTC. It is translated as CASSYYGTQETQYF. Based on the CDR3 plus reference TRBV7-2 and TRBJ2-5, the full variable domain is GAGVSQSPSNKVTEKGKDVELRCDPISGHTALYWYRQSLGQGLEFLIYFQGNSAPDKSGLPSDRFSAERTGGSVSTLTIQRTQQEDSAVYLCASSYYGTQETQYFGPGTRLLVL.

The chain employs TRBV7-8 and TRBJ1-3, with D perhaps TRBD1 (6 bases). Germline CDR1 reads SGHVS; CDR2 reads FQNEAQ. Trimming left V 0 bases short and J 3 bases short, with 12 bases between. CDR3 size: 16 residues. The CDR3 DNA follows: TGTGCCAGCAGCTTAGCGCCACAGGGCTTTGGAAACACCATATATTTT. This sequence encodes CASSLAPQGFGNTIYF.

This rearrangement joins TRBV19 to TRBJ2-2, with 7 nucleotides matching TRBD2. The CDR3 contains 15 residues. Per germline, CDR1 LNHDA and CDR2 SQIVND (reference sequence). J was trimmed by 6 bases and V by 1 base; bases with no gene match: 5. CDR3 DNA: TGTGCCAGTAGTATAGTAGCGGGCGGGGCCGGGGAGCTGTTTTTT. Protein product: CASSIVAGGAGELFF. The variable domain in full, with the rest retrieved from reference TRBV19 and TRBJ2-2, is DGGITQSPKYLFRKEGQNVTLSCEQNLNHDAMYWYRQDPGQGLRLIYYSQIVNDFQKGDIAEGYSVSREKKESFPLTVTSAQKNPTAFYLCASSIVAGGAGELFFGEGSRLTVL.

The chain is built from TRBV30 and TRBJ1-5; no firm D call. Deletions cut 2 bases from V and 3 bases from J, with 17 bases between. Looked up from germline, CDR1 is GTSNPN and CDR2 is SVGIG (reference sequence). CDR3 length: 16 residues. Here the CDR3 reads CAWSPVPGSLNQPQHF. CDR3 nucleotides: TGTGCCTGGAGTCCAGTCCCTGGGTCGCTCAATCAGCCCCAGCATTTT.

The chain couples TRBV7-2 to TRBJ2-3; possible D gene TRBD2, 5 bases. The CDR3 consists of 15 residues. V lost 2 bases and J lost 4, with 13 bases in between. Germline V gives CDR1 SGHTA, CDR2 FQGNSA. CDR3 residues: CASSLRGVRSDTQYF. CDR3 sequence (DNA): TGTGCCAGCAGCTTACGGGGAGTTCGGTCAGATACGCAGTATTTT.

The V and J genes are TRBV7-2 and TRBJ1-3; maybe TRBD1 (5 bases). Germline CDR1 SGHTA, CDR2 FQGNSA. V lost 5 bases to trimming and J lost 0 bases, with 8 bases between them. The CDR3 is 14 residues long. CDR3: CASSPTVSGNTIYF. CDR3 sequence (DNA): TGTGCCAGCAGCCCGACAGTCTCTGGAAACACCATATATTTT.

This clone was detected only a few times. The chain links TRBV5-1 to TRBJ1-4; D is uncertain. Trimming took 0 bases from V and 0 from J, leaving 3 bases between them. CDR3 length equals 14 residues. Germline V CDR1 and CDR2: SGHRS, YFSETQ. CDR3 nucleotides: TGCGCCAGCAGCTTGGAACCAACTAATGAAAAACTGTTTTTT. This encodes CASSLEPTNEKLFF.

The rearrangement links TRBV5-6 to TRBJ2-3, with TRBD1 as a possible D gene (5 bases). This CDR3 has 15 residues. The germline V gene encodes CDR1 SGHDT and CDR2 YYEEEE. V dropped 0 bases and J dropped 4 bases, with 12 bases sitting between them. CDR3 amino acids: CASSLGGVLADTQYF. Here the CDR3 DNA reads TGTGCCAGCAGCTTGGGGGGCGTACTCGCAGATACGCAGTATTTT.

The V call is TRBV13, the J call TRBJ2-5, with 13 bases identical to TRBD2. V was clipped by 5 bases and J by 2 bases; unmatched bases: 8. This CDR3 has 17 residues. CDR1 PRHDT and CDR2 FYEKMQ come from the germline V gene (reference sequence). The CDR3 spells CASSPSTSGGIQETQYF. CDR3 DNA: TGTGCCAGCAGCCCCTCGACTAGCGGGGGGATTCAAGAGACCCAGTACTTC. The full variable domain, in which reference TRBV13 and TRBJ2-5 provide the parts outside the CDR3, is AAGVIQSPRHLIKEKRETATLKCYPIPRHDTVYWYQQGPGQDPQFLISFYEKMQSDKGSIPDRFSAQQFSDYHSELNMSSLELGDSALYFCASSPSTSGGIQETQYFGPGTRLLVL.

V and J are TRBV10-3 and TRBJ2-3; no clear D gene. This CDR3 spans 13 amino acids. Between the trimmed V and J ends, which lost 8 bases and 3 bases, there was a span of 12 bases. The germline V gene has CDR1 ENHRY and CDR2 SYGVKD. The CDR3 loop reads CAICDIPTDTQYF. CDR3 nucleotides: TGTGCCATCTGCGACATACCTACAGATACGCAGTATTTT.